The following is a T cell receptor (beta chain) sequence with its context. This clone was counted a few times. The clone's antigen remains unknown. There are no base qualities to consult, and no much larger clone falls within one base. These data come from a study of blood T cell repertoires in COVID-19 (dated by TCRdb to between 2020 and 2021). Background on the whole study: Collaborator samples came from the United States, Italy and Spain and covered acute and convalescent phases of COVID-19. The repertoires were made available in a free public database intended to serve as a resource for research on the immune response to SARS-CoV-2. A de-identified subject ID, COVID-19 status, age in years and sex were almost always included in the sample metadata. The samples were drawn from the first 160 participants of the ongoing ImmuneRACE study and from 1,254 subjects provided by 6 global collaborators. Deeply sampled blood TCRbeta repertoires from subjects exposed to, actively infected with, or recovered from COVID-19 were included in the dataset. The material from the prospective study consisted of cDNA or gDNA derived from T cells, B-cell-depleted T cells, or PBMCs. Where HLA class I and class II types were available, the types were taken from metadata supplied by the sample provider, not from assay-based typing.

TCRbeta CDR3 regions were amplified from genomic DNA using the immunoSEQ Assay, a bias-controlled multiplex PCR. Per the authors' processing: Nucleated cell counts per sample were estimated from amplification of reference gene primers within the assay. To quantify the absolute abundance of each unique TCRbeta CDR3 rearrangement, sequence reads were collapsed and filtered. For each sample, productive Simpson clonality was calculated by taking the square root of Simpson's diversity index across productive rearrangements. Drawn from immuneACCESS, this table holds only the in-frame rearrangements with V and J called that TCRdb kept. Clones are partly lost; checked studies trace under half to an unresolved V gene and leave the rest unexplained. From that table come the V and J calls and clone size; the DNA was used to work out D and trimming. Here the sample has about 82,000 clones; about four fifths occur a single time. The ten largest clones add up to about 12% of the sample.

Each collaborating institution followed its own protocols to collect whole blood in K2EDTA tubes. For TCRbeta analysis, collaborator samples were shipped as frozen whole blood, as isolated PBMCs, or as DNA extracted from either sample type. Summary of the overall study and its limitations: How much clinical and demographic metadata was included differed by source and by participant, and the metadata was provided uncurated.

Trimming removed 0 bases from V and 5 bases from J; the gene matches leave 3 bases unexplained. The cysteine opens and the phenylalanine closes a CDR3 of 14 amino acids. The read is trimmed to its CDR3 DNA, 42 bases read in frame from base 1. The germline V gene specifies ENHRY as CDR1 and SYGVKD as CDR2. The clonotype was recovered from a woman in her forties with active or convalescent COVID-19. The sample taken for sequencing was peripheral blood. The chain is encoded by TRBV10-3 joined to TRBJ1-2; the central 7 bases match TRBD1. Read as DNA, the sequence is TGTGCCATCAGTGAGTCGGGACAGATATATGGCTACACCTTC. Protein translation: CAISESGQIYGYTF.